These T cell receptor beta chains were read from a single sample in a study of cytomegalovirus exposure and HLA in healthy donors. TCRdb's table, derived via immunoSEQ multiplex PCR, lists solely in-frame clones and lacks some. Of 100,000 to 120,000 clones in the sample, 75% to 80% were seen once. Sequenced sample: PBMCs. Receptors originate from a young woman in good health and CMV-seronegative. Each CDR3 is given with its conserved first and last residue. D genes are given only for firm matches. Expanded clones get a size class; other rows say once, few or many, or leave the size out.

clone size	V gene	D gene	J gene	CDR3 protein	CDR3 DNA
.	TRBV6-5	TRBD1	TRBJ2-7	CASSYRTGPYEQYF	TGTGCCAGCAGTTACCGGACAGGGCCCTACGAGCAGTACTTC
.	TRBV2	.	TRBJ2-3	CASSAALNTDTQYF	TGTGCCAGCAGTGCCGCGCTGAACACAGATACGCAGTATTTT
.	TRBV7-3	.	TRBJ2-3	CASSGGATQYF	TGTGCCAGCAGTGGCGGGGCCACGCAGTATTTT
.	TRBV4-3	TRBD2	TRBJ2-7	CASSQDASGIGYEQYF	TGCGCCAGCAGCCAAGATGCTAGCGGGATAGGCTACGAGCAGTACTTC
.	TRBV28	.	TRBJ2-6	CASSTDEVWSGANVLTF	TGTGCCAGCAGCACTGACGAGGTCTGGTCTGGGGCCAACGTCCTGACTTTC
.	TRBV5-4	TRBD1	TRBJ2-5	CASSRGTGGRETQYF	TGTGCCAGCAGCAGGGGGACAGGGGGGAGAGAGACCCAGTACTTC
.	TRBV28	.	TRBJ2-5	CASSFREGTQYF	TGTGCCAGCAGTTTCAGGGAAGGGACCCAGTACTTC
.	TRBV30	.	TRBJ1-2	CAWSGGRNYGYTF	TGTGCCTGGAGTGGCGGCCGGAACTATGGCTACACCTTC
.	TRBV10-3	TRBD2	TRBJ2-4	CAISESLGSGRAGNIQYF	TGTGCCATCAGTGAGTCTTTGGGTAGCGGGAGGGCCGGAAACATTCAGTACTTC
.	TRBV7-9	.	TRBJ1-5	CASSLGLPNQPQHF	TGTGCCAGCAGCTTGGGGCTTCCTAATCAGCCCCAGCATTTT
.	TRBV28	TRBD1	TRBJ1-1	CASSLRQGGTEAFF	TGTGCCAGCAGTCTCAGACAGGGAGGTACTGAAGCTTTCTTT
.	TRBV27	TRBD1	TRBJ1-2	CASRLTGAAYGYTF	TGTGCCAGCAGGCTGACAGGGGCGGCCTATGGCTACACCTTC
.	TRBV6-5	TRBD1	TRBJ1-1	CASRPWTGSNTEAFF	TGTGCCAGCAGACCGTGGACAGGATCTAACACTGAAGCTTTCTTT
.	TRBV19	TRBD2	TRBJ2-3	CASSTPRLAGGMASTDTQYF	TGTGCCAGTAGTACCCCGAGACTAGCGGGGGGGATGGCTAGCACAGATACGCAGTATTTT
.	TRBV10-3	.	TRBJ1-5	CAIRGGDSNQPQHF	TGTGCCATCAGAGGAGGGGATAGCAATCAGCCCCAGCATTTT
.	TRBV19	TRBD1	TRBJ1-6	CASSTVGTGNPISNSPLHF	TGTGCCAGTAGTACCGTCGGGACAGGGAATCCCATATCTAATTCACCCCTCCACTTT
.	TRBV7-8	TRBD2	TRBJ2-7	CASSVRTRTYEQYF	TGTGCCAGCAGCGTAAGGACTAGGACCTACGAGCAGTACTTC
.	TRBV7-9	.	TRBJ2-7	CASSPKDRGTYEQYF	TGTGCCAGCAGCCCGAAGGATAGGGGGACCTACGAGCAGTACTTC
.	TRBV7-9	.	TRBJ1-4	CASSLAATNEKLFF	TGTGCCAGCAGCTTGGCGGCAACTAATGAAAAACTGTTTTTT
.	TRBV7-9	.	TRBJ1-4	CASRLSEATNEKLFF	TGTGCCAGCAGGCTGAGTGAGGCAACTAATGAAAAACTGTTTTTT
few	TRBV6-1	TRBD1	TRBJ1-6	CASSDLLDRGNSPLHF	TGTGCCAGCAGTGATCTCCTGGACAGGGGGAATTCACCCCTCCACTTT
.	TRBV7-6	.	TRBJ2-7	CASSSADRTYEQYF	TGTGCCAGCAGCTCCGCGGACAGAACCTACGAGCAGTACTTC
.	TRBV6-5	TRBD1	TRBJ2-1	CASRTGVNEQFF	TGTGCCAGCAGAACAGGGGTCAACGAGCAGTTCTTC
.	TRBV7-3	.	TRBJ2-7	CASSLNGYEQYF	TGTGCCAGCAGCTTAAACGGTTACGAGCAGTACTTC
many	TRBV5-4	.	TRBJ1-1	CASSLGGAGEAFF	TGTGCCAGCAGCTTGGGTGGGGCAGGTGAAGCTTTCTTT
few	TRBV28	.	TRBJ2-6	CASSTRSGANVLTF	TGTGCCAGCAGTACTAGGTCTGGGGCCAACGTCCTGACTTTC
.	TRBV28	.	TRBJ2-1	CASSTQGPGSYNEQFF	TGTGCCAGCAGCACCCAGGGGCCCGGCTCCTACAATGAGCAGTTCTTC
.	TRBV4-3	.	TRBJ1-4	CASSQDRNEKLFF	TGCGCCAGCAGCCAAGACAGGAATGAAAAACTGTTTTTT
.	TRBV27	TRBD1	TRBJ2-3	CASSEGGTQYF	TGTGCCAGCAGCGAAGGGGGCACGCAGTATTTT
.	TRBV4-3	TRBD2	TRBJ2-3	CASSQRGGLAGTDTQYF	TGCGCCAGCAGCCAACGCGGCGGACTAGCGGGCACAGATACGCAGTATTTT
.	TRBV5-1	.	TRBJ1-1	CASSLYKSNTEAFF	TGCGCCAGCAGCTTGTATAAGAGTAACACTGAAGCTTTCTTT
.	TRBV7-6	TRBD1	TRBJ1-3	CASSLSQGAMGNTIYF	TGTGCCAGCAGCTTATCACAGGGGGCAATGGGAAACACCATATATTTT
.	TRBV30	.	TRBJ1-5	CAWSSNRANQPQHF	TGTGCCTGGAGTTCCAACAGGGCGAATCAGCCCCAGCATTTT
.	TRBV9	.	TRBJ2-1	CASSVERGYYNEQFF	TGTGCCAGCAGCGTAGAAAGGGGTTACTACAATGAGCAGTTCTTC
.	TRBV30	TRBD2	TRBJ2-1	CAWSPGLGSEQFF	TGTGCCTGGAGTCCTGGACTAGGGAGTGAGCAGTTCTTC
.	TRBV7-8	.	TRBJ2-7	CASSFDTSYEQYF	TGTGCCAGCAGCTTCGACACCTCCTACGAGCAGTACTTC
.	TRBV11-2	.	TRBJ1-1	CASSGLIANTEAFF	TGTGCCAGCAGCGGTCTAATCGCGAACACTGAAGCTTTCTTT
.	TRBV4-3	.	TRBJ2-2	CASSRLTGNTGELFF	TGCGCCAGCAGTCGATTGACAGGGAACACCGGGGAGCTGTTTTTT
.	TRBV7-9	.	TRBJ1-5	CASSFDSSNQPQHF	TGTGCCAGCAGCTTTGACAGTTCCAATCAGCCCCAGCATTTT
once	TRBV15	.	TRBJ1-4	CATSWTANEKLFF	TGTGCCACCAGCTGGACAGCAAATGAAAAACTGTTTTTT
.	TRBV19	.	TRBJ2-7	CASSMAGSYEQYF	TGTGCCAGTAGTATGGCAGGCTCCTACGAGCAGTACTTC
.	TRBV4-1	.	TRBJ2-3	CASSDVAGSTDTQYF	TGCGCCAGCAGCGACGTTGCGGGAAGCACAGATACGCAGTATTTT
.	TRBV7-6	.	TRBJ2-1	CASSLALRVRGFEQFF	TGTGCCAGCAGCTTAGCGCTACGTGTCCGGGGTTTTGAGCAGTTCTTC
.	TRBV7-8	.	TRBJ1-5	CASSLVRIRHSNQPQHF	TGTGCCAGCAGCTTAGTTAGGATCAGGCATAGCAATCAGCCCCAGCATTTT
.	TRBV7-9	TRBD2	TRBJ2-5	CASSSTNSGREETQYF	TGTGCCAGCAGCTCAACTAATAGCGGGAGAGAAGAGACCCAGTACTTC
.	TRBV4-3	.	TRBJ2-7	CASSQSNPSSYEQYF	TGCGCCAGCAGCCAATCAAACCCGAGCTCCTACGAGCAGTACTTC
once	TRBV30	TRBD2	TRBJ2-3	CAWRTGTSGTDTQYF	TGTGCCTGGAGGACGGGGACTAGCGGCACAGATACGCAGTATTTT
few	TRBV6-5	.	TRBJ1-5	CASSTGINQPQHF	TGTGCCAGCAGCACAGGAATTAATCAGCCCCAGCATTTT
.	TRBV9	TRBD2	TRBJ2-7	CASSAHQGLADHSYEQYF	TGTGCCAGCAGCGCGCATCAGGGACTAGCCGATCACTCCTACGAGCAGTACTTC
.	TRBV5-1	.	TRBJ2-1	CASRSGTGVYNEQFF	TGCGCCAGCCGCTCCGGGACGGGAGTATACAATGAGCAGTTCTTC
.	TRBV7-9	TRBD1	TRBJ2-2	CASSPPSDRDYTGELFF	TGTGCCAGCAGCCCTCCATCGGACAGGGACTACACCGGGGAGCTGTTTTTT
few	TRBV9	.	TRBJ1-1	CASSAVQGVTEAFF	TGTGCCAGCAGCGCCGTACAGGGAGTAACTGAAGCTTTCTTT
.	TRBV5-1	TRBD2	TRBJ2-1	CASSPRRWGGSYNEQFF	TGCGCCAGCAGCCCCAGGCGGTGGGGAGGGTCCTACAATGAGCAGTTCTTC
.	TRBV2	.	TRBJ2-2	CASSWAQANTGELFF	TGTGCCAGCTCCTGGGCGCAGGCGAACACCGGGGAGCTGTTTTTT
.	TRBV4-3	TRBD1	TRBJ2-3	CASSQDFVGRGYTDTQYF	TGCGCCAGCAGCCAAGATTTTGTAGGCAGGGGGTACACAGATACGCAGTATTTT
.	TRBV28	.	TRBJ1-5	CASSFSGYQPQHF	TGTGCCAGCAGTTTCTCGGGTTATCAGCCCCAGCATTTT
.	TRBV6-5	TRBD1	TRBJ2-7	CASSPPGGRYEQYF	TGTGCCAGCAGTCCTCCAGGGGGCAGGTACGAGCAGTACTTC
.	TRBV6-5	.	TRBJ1-1	CASSLKGWANTEAFF	TGTGCCAGCAGTTTAAAGGGGTGGGCGAACACTGAAGCTTTCTTT
.	TRBV6-5	.	TRBJ2-7	CASSYIPTIGAGEQYF	TGTGCCAGCAGTTACATTCCCACTATAGGGGCTGGCGAGCAGTACTTC